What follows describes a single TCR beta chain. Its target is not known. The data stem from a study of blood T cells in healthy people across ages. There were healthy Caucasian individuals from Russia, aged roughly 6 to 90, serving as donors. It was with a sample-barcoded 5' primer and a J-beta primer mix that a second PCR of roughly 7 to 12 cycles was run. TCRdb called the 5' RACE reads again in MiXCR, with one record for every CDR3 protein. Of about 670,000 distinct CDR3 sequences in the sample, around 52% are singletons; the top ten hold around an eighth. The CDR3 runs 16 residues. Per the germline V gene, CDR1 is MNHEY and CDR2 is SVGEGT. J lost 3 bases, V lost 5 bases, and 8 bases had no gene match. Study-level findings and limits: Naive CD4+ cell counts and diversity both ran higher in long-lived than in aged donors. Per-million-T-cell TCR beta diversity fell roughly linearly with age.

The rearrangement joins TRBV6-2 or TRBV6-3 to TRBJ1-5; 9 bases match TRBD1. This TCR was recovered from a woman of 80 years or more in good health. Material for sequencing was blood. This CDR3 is CASSRPGTGINQPQHF. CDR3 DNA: TGTGCCAGCAGTCGACCCGGGACAGGGATCAATCAGCCCCAGCATTTT.